This is a list of T cell receptor beta chains from one sample in a study of identical twins. TCRdb re-derived calls from the 5' RACE reads in MiXCR, one entry per CDR3 protein. This sample has roughly 700,000 distinct CDR3 sequences; over 8.5% occur once, and the top ten carry approximately 0.94%. This sample also belongs to another study, concerning yellow fever vaccine responses in identical twins.

The material sequenced was PBMCs. The origin of the receptors is a woman younger than 35 in good health. CDR3s include the opening cysteine and the closing phenylalanine or tryptophan. A D gene is named only where the DNA matches it firmly. Not every row has a clone size; where given, it reads once, few, many or a size class.

V gene: TRBV7-2; J gene: TRBJ2-7; D gene: TRBD2; clone size: NA; CDR3 DNA: TGTGCCAGCAGCCACCCGACTAGCGGGAGCTCCTACGAGCAGTACTTC; CDR3 protein: CASSHPTSGSSYEQYF
V gene: TRBV29-1; J gene: TRBJ2-1; D gene: NA; clone size: many; CDR3 DNA: TGCAGCGTGGGAGACAACTACAATGAGCAGTTCTTC; CDR3 protein: CSVGDNYNEQFF
V gene: TRBV6-5; J gene: TRBJ1-5; D gene: NA; clone size: few; CDR3 DNA: TGTGCCAGCAGTTACGAGGACAGAAATCAGCCCCAGCATTTT; CDR3 protein: CASSYEDRNQPQHF
V gene: TRBV2; J gene: TRBJ2-3; D gene: TRBD2; clone size: NA; CDR3 DNA: TGTGCCAGGGGGTCCGGGACTAGCGGGTCAGATACGCAGTATTTT; CDR3 protein: CARGSGTSGSDTQYF
V gene: TRBV7-9; J gene: TRBJ1-5; D gene: NA; clone size: many; CDR3 DNA: TGTGCCAGCAGCCACCGGCCTCGGGGCATCCCGAATCAGCCCCAGCATTTT; CDR3 protein: CASSHRPRGIPNQPQHF
V gene: TRBV19; J gene: TRBJ2-7; D gene: NA; clone size: NA; CDR3 DNA: TGTGCCAGTAGGGCATGGGACCGAGCCTACGAGCAGTACTTC; CDR3 protein: CASRAWDRAYEQYF
V gene: TRBV3-1; J gene: TRBJ2-3; D gene: TRBD2; clone size: NA; CDR3 DNA: TGTGCCAGCAGCCATTATCAGGCTAGCGGGGGATCTCTGGATACGCAGTATTTT; CDR3 protein: CASSHYQASGGSLDTQYF
V gene: TRBV6-2/TRBV6-3; J gene: TRBJ2-3; D gene: TRBD2; clone size: few; CDR3 DNA: TGTGCCAGCAGACTACTAGCGGGAGTAACAGATACGCAGTATTTT; CDR3 protein: CASRLLAGVTDTQYF
V gene: TRBV6-5; J gene: TRBJ2-7; D gene: NA; clone size: NA; CDR3 DNA: TGTGCCAGCAGTTACTCGGCCTTACAGGGCCACGAGCAGTACTTC; CDR3 protein: CASSYSALQGHEQYF
V gene: TRBV6-1; J gene: TRBJ2-1; D gene: NA; clone size: NA; CDR3 DNA: TGTGCCAGCAGTGAAGCGAAGGGGAATCCCTTCTTC; CDR3 protein: CASSEAKGNPFF
V gene: TRBV9; J gene: TRBJ2-1; D gene: TRBD2; clone size: many; CDR3 DNA: TGTGCCAGCAGCGTAGTCAAGCGGGAGGCTGAGCAGTTCTTC; CDR3 protein: CASSVVKREAEQFF
V gene: TRBV20-1; J gene: TRBJ2-1; D gene: NA; clone size: NA; CDR3 DNA: TGCAGTGCTAGAGAGACGGAAAATGAGCAGTTCTTC; CDR3 protein: CSARETENEQFF
V gene: TRBV30; J gene: TRBJ2-2; D gene: NA; clone size: few; CDR3 DNA: TGTGCCTGGGGGGGACGAGGGGACACCGGGGAGCTGTTTTTT; CDR3 protein: CAWGGRGDTGELFF
V gene: TRBV29-1; J gene: TRBJ2-1; D gene: TRBD2; clone size: many; CDR3 DNA: TGCAGCGTTGACCGATCGGGCCTAGCGGGAGAAGAGTTCTTC; CDR3 protein: CSVDRSGLAGEEFF
V gene: TRBV20-1; J gene: TRBJ2-1; D gene: NA; clone size: NA; CDR3 DNA: TGCAGTGCTGAAAGACAGAACAATGAGCAGTTCTTC; CDR3 protein: CSAERQNNEQFF
V gene: TRBV4-2; J gene: TRBJ2-1; D gene: NA; clone size: few; CDR3 DNA: TGTGCCAGCAGCCAGGGGGGAGAGATTAACAATGAGCAGTTCTTC; CDR3 protein: CASSQGGEINNEQFF
V gene: TRBV28; J gene: TRBJ2-1; D gene: NA; clone size: NA; CDR3 DNA: TGTGCCAGCAGTTTTGCTGGTAGGTATGAGCAGTTCTTC; CDR3 protein: CASSFAGRYEQFF
V gene: TRBV7-9; J gene: TRBJ1-1; D gene: NA; clone size: few; CDR3 DNA: TGTGCCAGCACGGACCGTCATGAAGCTTTCTTT; CDR3 protein: CASTDRHEAFF
V gene: TRBV2; J gene: TRBJ2-7; D gene: NA; clone size: many; CDR3 DNA: TGTGCCAGCGAAGGACAGTACTACGAGCAGTACTTC; CDR3 protein: CASEGQYYEQYF
V gene: TRBV18; J gene: TRBJ1-1; D gene: NA; clone size: NA; CDR3 DNA: TGTGCCAGCTCACCGAAATCCGGGGGGACCACTGAAGCTTTCTTT; CDR3 protein: CASSPKSGGTTEAFF
V gene: TRBV7-9; J gene: TRBJ2-7; D gene: TRBD1; clone size: NA; CDR3 DNA: TGTGCCAGCAGCTTAGGATCGTCAGGGGGAGTCTACGAGCAGTACTTC; CDR3 protein: CASSLGSSGGVYEQYF
V gene: TRBV6-5; J gene: TRBJ1-4; D gene: NA; clone size: many; CDR3 DNA: TGTGCCAGCAGTTACTCGTTTACAGGGACCGAAAAACTGTTTTTT; CDR3 protein: CASSYSFTGTEKLFF
V gene: TRBV6-1; J gene: TRBJ2-5; D gene: NA; clone size: NA; CDR3 DNA: TGTGCCAGCGGGGGAACAGGGCGGTCACTAAGCCAAGAGACCCAGTACTTC; CDR3 protein: CASGGTGRSLSQETQYF
V gene: TRBV10-2; J gene: TRBJ2-3; D gene: NA; clone size: many; CDR3 DNA: TGCGCCAGCACAAGGGATACCTGGGTAGATACGCAGTATTTT; CDR3 protein: CASTRDTWVDTQYF
V gene: TRBV20-1; J gene: TRBJ2-6; D gene: NA; clone size: NA; CDR3 DNA: TGCAGTGCTAGAAAGGGTTCGAGCTCTGGGGCCAACGTCCTGACTTTC; CDR3 protein: CSARKGSSSGANVLTF
V gene: TRBV7-8; J gene: TRBJ2-1; D gene: TRBD2; clone size: few; CDR3 DNA: TGTGCCAGCGGGCCCCGGAGCGGGAGCTCCTACAATGAGCAGTTCTTC; CDR3 protein: CASGPRSGSSYNEQFF